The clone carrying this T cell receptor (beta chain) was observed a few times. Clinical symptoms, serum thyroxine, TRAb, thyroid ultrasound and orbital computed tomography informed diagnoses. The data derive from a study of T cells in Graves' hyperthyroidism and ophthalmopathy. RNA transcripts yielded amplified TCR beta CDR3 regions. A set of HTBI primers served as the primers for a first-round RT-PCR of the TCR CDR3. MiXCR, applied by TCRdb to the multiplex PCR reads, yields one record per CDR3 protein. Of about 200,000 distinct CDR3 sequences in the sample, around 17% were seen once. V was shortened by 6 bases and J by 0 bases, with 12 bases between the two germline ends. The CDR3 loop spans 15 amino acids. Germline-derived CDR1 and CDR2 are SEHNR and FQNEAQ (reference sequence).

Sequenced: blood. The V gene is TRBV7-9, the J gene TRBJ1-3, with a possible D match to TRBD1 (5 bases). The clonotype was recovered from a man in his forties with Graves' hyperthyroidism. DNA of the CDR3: TGTGCCAGCAGTCCGAGGGGATCCTCTGGAAACACCATATATTTT. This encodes CASSPRGSSGNTIYF.